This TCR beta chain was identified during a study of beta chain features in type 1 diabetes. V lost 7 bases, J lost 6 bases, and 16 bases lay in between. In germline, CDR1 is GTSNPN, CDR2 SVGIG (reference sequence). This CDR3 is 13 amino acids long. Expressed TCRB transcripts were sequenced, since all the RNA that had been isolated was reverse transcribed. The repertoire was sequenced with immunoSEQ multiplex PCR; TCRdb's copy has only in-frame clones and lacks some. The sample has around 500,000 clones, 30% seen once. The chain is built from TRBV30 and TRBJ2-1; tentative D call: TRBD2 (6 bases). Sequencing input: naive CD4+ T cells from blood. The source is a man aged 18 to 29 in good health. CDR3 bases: TGTGCCTTCAACGGGAGAGAAGGCAATGAGCAGTTCTTC. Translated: CAFNGREGNEQFF.